The 30 T cell receptor beta chains reported below all come from one sample, sequenced in a study of beta chain features in type 1 diabetes. Findings and caveats of the study: In all four CD4+ subsets, TCRB CDR3 length was significantly, moderately reduced in type 1 diabetes.

Expressed TCRB transcripts were sequenced because the entire RNA isolate underwent reverse transcription. Sequencing used immunoSEQ multiplex PCR; TCRdb keeps in-frame clones, though not all of them. This table holds roughly 300,000 clones, roughly an eighth found once. The antigens these receptors bind are not known. The sample was naive CD4+ T cells from blood. These receptors were obtained from a man younger than 45 with type 1 diabetes.

The chain couples TRBV29-1 to TRBJ1-1; D possibly corresponds to TRBD1 (6 bases). Per the germline V gene, CDR1 is SQVTM and CDR2 is ANQGSEA. The CDR3 loop spans 13 amino acids. V dropped 5 bases and J dropped 1 base, with 11 bases sitting between them. CDR3 bases: TGCAGCGTTTGGGACACCGGGAACACTGAAGCTTTCTTT. Protein: CSVWDTGNTEAFF.

The chain recombines TRBV7-9 with TRBJ1-2; no firm D call. This CDR3 is built from 13 residues. Trimming took off 1 base at V and 3 bases at J, with 6 bases between the two ends. Per germline, CDR1 SEHNR and CDR2 FQNEAQ (reference sequence). The CDR3: CASSLDPDYGYTF. CDR3 nucleotides: TGTGCCAGCAGCTTAGACCCGGACTATGGCTACACCTTC. Full variable domain (remainder filled in from reference TRBV7-9 and TRBJ1-2): DTGVSQNPRHKITKRGQNVTFRCDPISEHNRLYWYRQTLGQGPEFLTYFQNEAQLEKSRLLSDRFSAERPKGSFSTLEIQRTEQGDSAMYLCASSLDPDYGYTFGSGTRLTVV.

V gene TRBV5-1 combines with J gene TRBJ2-1, with 12 bases identical to TRBD2. With V trimmed by 3 bases and J by 8 bases, 6 bases remained unmatched. In germline, CDR1 is SGHRS, CDR2 YFSETQ. CDR3 length equals 15 residues. CDR3 loop: CASSSSASGRDEQFF. In DNA, the CDR3 is TGCGCCAGCAGCTCGAGCGCTAGCGGGAGGGATGAGCAGTTCTTC.

This clone was found a few times. The genes are TRBV5-1 and TRBJ2-2; D is perhaps TRBD2 (6 bases). CDR3 size: 16 residues. Germline assignment: CDR1 SGHRS and CDR2 YFSETQ. Trimming removed 4 bases at V and 4 bases at J, with 17 bases between. The CDR3 region has the DNA TGCGCCAGCAGCGTTCCCGGAGGGCCAGTCACCGGGGAGCTGTTTTTT. Residues: CASSVPGGPVTGELFF.

This clone was counted only a few times. This chain joins TRBV7-9 and TRBJ2-7; 7 bases are a match to TRBD1. The CDR3 covers 14 residues. Trimming cost V 5 bases and J 0 bases; bases outside gene matches: 4. Germline CDR1 and CDR2: SEHNR and FQNEAQ (reference sequence). CDR3 region: CASSQQGISYEQYF. CDR3 coding DNA: TGTGCCAGCAGCCAACAGGGGATCTCCTACGAGCAGTACTTC.

The chain couples TRBV5-6 to TRBJ2-1; 8 nucleotides match TRBD2. This CDR3 contains 14 residues. Germline-derived CDR1 and CDR2 are SGHDT and YYEEEE. J lost 5 bases, V lost 3 bases, and 4 bases had no gene match. For the CDR3, the DNA is TGTGCCAGCAGCTGGGGACTAGGGCACAATGAGCAGTTCTTC. Protein: CASSWGLGHNEQFF.

This clone turned up a few times. The gene calls are TRBV30 and TRBJ1-5, with D uncertain. The CDR3 has 14 residues. Germline CDR1 and CDR2: GTSNPN and SVGIG (reference sequence). Trimming took 2 bases from V and 4 from J, leaving 12 bases between them. CDR3 region: CAWSPPVRNQPQHF. The DNA of the CDR3 is TGTGCCTGGAGTCCTCCGGTGAGAAATCAGCCCCAGCATTTT.

V is TRBV7-9 and J is TRBJ1-1; no clear D. The CDR3 has 15 residues. Trimming shortened V by 3 bases and J by 1 base, and 12 bases separated the two germline ends. Germline loops: CDR1 SEHNR, CDR2 FQNEAQ (reference sequence). The CDR3 DNA sequence: TGTGCCAGCAGCTTGTTTGCAGGATGGAACACTGAAGCTTTCTTT. It is translated as CASSLFAGWNTEAFF. The variable domain in full, with the rest retrieved from reference TRBV7-9 and TRBJ1-1, is DTGVSQNPRHKITKRGQNVTFRCDPISEHNRLYWYRQTLGQGPEFLTYFQNEAQLEKSRLLSDRFSAERPKGSFSTLEIQRTEQGDSAMYLCASSLFAGWNTEAFFGQGTRLTVV.

This clone has just a few counts. V gene TRBV20-1 combines with J gene TRBJ1-1, with D uncertain. The CDR3 loop spans 11 amino acids. Per germline, CDR1 DFQATT and CDR2 SNEGSKA (reference sequence). Between the trimmed V and J ends, which lost 2 bases and 6 bases, there was a span of 7 bases. In DNA, the CDR3 is TGCAGTGCTAGATCGTCCGCTGAAGCTTTCTTT. Translation: CSARSSAEAFF.

In this sample, this clone turned up a few times. The chain has TRBV30 and TRBJ1-1, with a possible D match to TRBD1 (5 bases). The V gene lost 2 bases and the J gene lost 11 bases, with 18 bases spanning the gap. Germline assignment: CDR1 GTSNPN and CDR2 SVGIG (reference sequence). This CDR3 contains 13 residues. CDR3 sequence reads: CAWSPTADISAFF. The DNA of the CDR3 is TGTGCCTGGAGTCCAACCGCGGACATTTCGGCTTTCTTT.

The table lists this clone with a few counts. At the DNA level, this CDR3 is encoded by other sequences in the same sample as well. The V call is TRBV18, the J call TRBJ2-5; 9 bases are shared with TRBD2. The CDR3 is 14 residues long. Germline V CDR1 and CDR2: KGHSH, LQKENI. The J segment lost 1 base and the V segment lost 3 bases, leaving 0 bases of the junction unmatched. CDR3 loop: CASSPGLAQETQYF. For the CDR3, the DNA is TGTGCCAGCTCACCGGGACTAGCCCAAGAGACCCAGTACTTC.

In its sample, this clone was seen a few times. The gene calls are TRBV11-2 and TRBJ1-1, with D unclear. Looked up from germline, CDR1 is SGHAT and CDR2 is FQNNGV. The germline V and J ends were trimmed by 6 bases and 3 bases, with 17 bases remaining between them. This CDR3 contains 15 residues. The CDR3 nucleotides are TGTGCCAGCAGTCCGTTAGGCAGTCGGGACACTGAAGCTTTCTTT. It yields the protein CASSPLGSRDTEAFF.

V is TRBV19 and J is TRBJ2-3; no reliable D call. CDR3 size: 13 residues. V lost 7 bases and J lost 0, with 8 bases in between. The germline CDR1 and CDR2 sequences are LNHDA and SQIVND (reference sequence). CDR3 residues: CASTAVSTDTQYF. DNA of the CDR3: TGTGCCAGTACCGCAGTGAGCACAGATACGCAGTATTTT.

This clone was observed a few times. The chain uses TRBV7-3 and TRBJ2-3; D is uncertain. V was cut by 2 bases and J by 2 bases, with 8 bases left in between. Germline V gene data show CDR1 as SGHTA and CDR2 as FQGTGA. This CDR3 has 14 residues. CDR3 sequence reads: CASSLRYSTDTQYF. CDR3 sequence (DNA): TGTGCCAGCAGCTTACGCTATTCCACAGATACGCAGTATTTT.

This clone was counted only a few times. This same CDR3 is encoded by further DNA sequences in the sample. The V call is TRBV5-1, the J call TRBJ2-5, with D unresolved. The length of the CDR3 is 14 residues. Trimming took off 0 bases at V and 2 bases at J, with 8 bases between the two ends. Germline V gives CDR1 SGHRS, CDR2 YFSETQ. The CDR3 region is CASSLVARQETQYF. The DNA of the CDR3 is TGCGCCAGCAGCTTGGTTGCCAGACAAGAGACCCAGTACTTC. Looking up the rest from reference TRBV5-1 and TRBJ2-5 gives the full variable domain: KAGVTQTPRYLIKTRGQQVTLSCSPISGHRSVSWYQQTPGQGLQFLFEYFSETQRNKGNFPGRFSGRQFSNSRSEMNVSTLELGDSALYLCASSLVARQETQYFGPGTRLLVL.

The chain combines TRBV4-1 with TRBJ2-4, with a weak D call TRBD2 (5 bases). Germline CDR1 MGHRA, CDR2 YSYEKL. The CDR3 is 15 residues long. The V end was cut by 1 base, the J end by 4 bases, with 11 bases between. CDR3 sequence (DNA): TGCGCCAGCAGCCAAGTGGAGCGGAGGAAAAACATTCAGTACTTC. Protein: CASSQVERRKNIQYF.

This chain connects TRBV5-1 to TRBJ2-7, with TRBD1 as a possible D gene (5 bases). V lost 5 bases, J lost 3 bases, and 12 bases lay in between. CDR1 and CDR2 (germline): SGHRS, YFSETQ. CDR3 length: 13 amino acids. The CDR3 DNA reads as TGCGCCAGCAGGGAAGGGGCGAACTACGAGCAGTACTTC. Translated, it gives CASREGANYEQYF.

This clone turned up a few times. The V gene is TRBV5-1, the J gene TRBJ2-3; 11 bases are shared with TRBD2. This CDR3 has 18 residues. Trimming took 0 bases from V and 0 from J; bases not matched to a gene: 6. Germline assignment: CDR1 SGHRS and CDR2 YFSETQ. The CDR3 region has the DNA TGCGCCAGCAGCTTGGCACCCTGGACTAGCGGGAGCACAGATACGCAGTATTTT. Residues: CASSLAPWTSGSTDTQYF.

There are a few counts of this clone. The V gene is TRBV15, the J gene TRBJ2-6; 7 bases align to TRBD2. The CDR3 sequence is 16 residues long. Looked up from germline, CDR1 is LNHNV and CDR2 is YYDKDF (reference sequence). The V segment lost 7 bases and the J segment 0 bases; nucleotides outside the gene matches: 6. For the CDR3, the DNA is TGTGCCACCAATCCGGGAGGCGCCTCTGGGGCCAACGTCCTGACTTTC. Amino acid sequence: CATNPGGASGANVLTF.

The chain couples TRBV2 to TRBJ2-3; TRBD2 matches at 12 bases. V lost 5 bases and J lost 7; bases outside the gene matches: 13. The length of the CDR3 is 17 residues. Germline V gives CDR1 SNHLY, CDR2 FYNNEI. The CDR3 nucleotides are TGTGCCAGCAGTCATCGACCACTAGCGGGAGGTGGAAATACGCAGTATTTT. Translated: CASSHRPLAGGGNTQYF.

The chain recombines TRBV6-1 with TRBJ2-2; TRBD1 aligns across 9 bases. Germline lookup yields CDR1 MNHNS and CDR2 SASEGT. V trimming: 3 bases; J trimming: 4 bases; junction bases outside the gene matches: 6. The CDR3 spans 16 residues. The CDR3 here is CASSDRDRVATGELFF. The DNA for the CDR3 is TGTGCCAGCAGTGACCGGGACAGGGTGGCCACCGGGGAGCTGTTTTTT.

This chain uses TRBV7-9 with TRBJ2-3, with a tentative D call TRBD2 (5 bases). Trimming removed 0 bases at V and 6 bases at J, with 7 bases between. Looked up from germline, CDR1 is SEHNR and CDR2 is FQNEAQ (reference sequence). CDR3 length: 13 amino acids. Written as DNA, the CDR3 is TGTGCCAGCAGCTTAGCGAGGGTGGATACGCAGTATTTT. Translated: CASSLARVDTQYF.

A remark on this clone: Different DNA sequences within this sample yield the same CDR3. The chain carries TRBV5-1 and TRBJ2-5; the D gene is possibly TRBD1 (7 bases). There are 13 residues in the CDR3. The germline gives CDR1 SGHRS, CDR2 YFSETQ. V was shortened by 3 bases and J by 4 bases, with 10 bases between the two germline ends. DNA of the CDR3: TGCGCCAGCAGCTCCCAGGGGGGAGAGACCCAGTACTTC. It specifies CASSSQGGETQYF.

The V and J genes are TRBV7-9 and TRBJ2-2; TRBD2 agrees at 10 bases. CDR1 SEHNR and CDR2 FQNEAQ come from the germline V gene (reference sequence). The length of the CDR3 is 17 residues. The J segment lost 7 bases and the V segment lost 5 bases, leaving 13 bases of the junction unmatched. The CDR3 DNA reads TGTGCCAGCAGCCGACAGCTAGCGGGAGATCTTATCGGGGAGCTGTTTTTT. This translates into CASSRQLAGDLIGELFF.

This clone was counted a few times. The chain links TRBV7-2 to TRBJ2-3, with TRBD2 as a possible D gene (5 bases). The CDR3 has 15 amino acids. Trimming left V 5 bases short and J 2 bases short, with 14 bases between. From germline, CDR1 is SGHTA and CDR2 FQGNSA. CDR3 nucleotide sequence: TGTGCCAGCAGCCGGACGGGGTTACACACAGATACGCAGTATTTT. It yields the protein CASSRTGLHTDTQYF.

J is TRBJ2-7 and V is TRBV18, with no clear D. Germline values: CDR1 KGHSH, CDR2 LQKENI. CDR3 size: 13 residues. V dropped 1 base and J dropped 5 bases, with 9 bases sitting between them. The CDR3 DNA reads TGTGCCAGCTCACCACAAGGAGTTGACGAGCAGTACTTC. Encoded protein: CASSPQGVDEQYF.

V is TRBV6-1 and J is TRBJ2-1, with 8 bases that match TRBD2. Germline CDR1 MNHNS, CDR2 SASEGT. The CDR3 loop spans 15 amino acids. The trim removed 1 base at V and 5 bases at J, leaving 4 bases unmatched. The CDR3 protein is CASSEETSGHNEQFF. CDR3 nucleotide sequence: TGTGCCAGCAGTGAAGAAACTAGCGGTCACAATGAGCAGTTCTTC.

This clone has just a few counts. This chain joins TRBV5-1 and TRBJ2-7, with TRBD1 matching 7 bases. The germline V gene encodes CDR1 SGHRS and CDR2 YFSETQ. This CDR3 is built from 14 residues. Trimming removed 2 bases from V and 4 bases from J; junction bases left unmatched: 6. The CDR3 loop reads CASSLGQVVYEQYF. The CDR3 DNA sequence: TGCGCCAGCAGCTTAGGACAGGTGGTATACGAGCAGTACTTC.

The DNA of the CDR3 is TGCGCCAGCAGCCTCGCAGACAGGGACCAAGAGACCCAGTACTTC. Its translation is CASSLADRDQETQYF. V and J are TRBV4-1 and TRBJ2-5; TRBD1 aligns across 7 bases. Trimming cost V 4 bases and J 0 bases; bases outside gene matches: 5. Germline V gene lookup returns CDR1 MGHRA and CDR2 YSYEKL. The CDR3 contains 15 residues.

This chain connects TRBV19 to TRBJ2-5; no reliable D call. This CDR3 spans 13 amino acids. V lost 4 bases, J lost 1 base, and 7 bases lay in between. In germline, CDR1 is LNHDA, CDR2 SQIVND (reference sequence). CDR3 amino acids: CASSTQIQETQYF. The DNA of the CDR3 is TGTGCCAGTAGTACTCAGATCCAAGAGACCCAGTACTTC.